Listed below are T cell receptor beta chains from one sample, sequenced in a study of prognosis after radiotherapy for stage I lung cancer. MiXCR, run by TCRdb on the multiplex PCR reads, gives a single entry per CDR3 protein. This table holds about 16,000 distinct CDR3 sequences, around 40% found once. This specimen consisted of PBMCs, obtained before or after stereotactic body radiation therapy (not recorded which). The source of these receptors is a donor over 45 with non-small cell lung cancer. The CDR3 runs from the conserved cysteine through the conserved F or W. The order of the fields is J gene, clone size, D gene, V gene, CDR3 DNA, CDR3 protein. A D gene is named only where the DNA matches it firmly. The listing skips clone size in some rows; elsewhere it reads once, few, many or a size class.

j_gene: TRBJ1-3
abundance: NA
d_gene: NA
v_gene: TRBV28
CDR3nt: TGTGCCAGCAGTTTAAAAGGTCTCCGAAGGGGAGCTGGAAACACCATATATTTT
CDR3aa: CASSLKGLRRGAGNTIYF

j_gene: TRBJ1-4
abundance: NA
d_gene: NA
v_gene: TRBV6-1
CDR3nt: TGTGCCAGCACCCTCGGTGGTGGTGAAAAACTGTTTTTT
CDR3aa: CASTLGGGEKLFF

j_gene: TRBJ2-1
abundance: many
d_gene: NA
v_gene: TRBV2
CDR3nt: TGTGCCAGCAGACCAGGGGGAGGGGGCCCTTTGAATGAGCAGTTCTTC
CDR3aa: CASRPGGGGPLNEQFF

j_gene: TRBJ2-3
abundance: NA
d_gene: NA
v_gene: TRBV6-1
CDR3nt: TGTGCCAGCAAGGGCGGGTCTGTATCATATACGCAGTATTTT
CDR3aa: CASKGGSVSYTQYF

j_gene: TRBJ2-2
abundance: medium-sized
d_gene: TRBD2
v_gene: TRBV20-1
CDR3nt: TGCAGTGCTAGAGTGGGAGCGGGAATAAACACCGGGGAGCTGTTTTTT
CDR3aa: CSARVGAGINTGELFF

j_gene: TRBJ2-7
abundance: many
d_gene: TRBD1
v_gene: TRBV10-3
CDR3nt: TGTGCCATCAGTGAGTTAGAGCAGGGGGCCATCACCTACGAGCAGTACTTC
CDR3aa: CAISELEQGAITYEQYF

j_gene: TRBJ2-5
abundance: many
d_gene: TRBD1
v_gene: TRBV5-1
CDR3nt: TGCGCCAGCAGCCAACGACCTGGACAGGGGGGGCAGGGGACCCAGTACTTC
CDR3aa: CASSQRPGQGGQGTQYF

j_gene: TRBJ2-2
abundance: many
d_gene: NA
v_gene: TRBV19
CDR3nt: TGTGCCAGCGGACAGAGAAACACCGGGGAGCTGTTTTTT
CDR3aa: CASGQRNTGELFF

j_gene: TRBJ2-7
abundance: NA
d_gene: TRBD2
v_gene: TRBV7-9
CDR3nt: TGTGCCAGCAGCCCGGGACTACCATACGAGCAGTACTTC
CDR3aa: CASSPGLPYEQYF

j_gene: TRBJ2-6
abundance: many
d_gene: NA
v_gene: TRBV5-4
CDR3nt: TGTGCCAGCAGCTTGGGTGCAAGCAAAGGGGCTGGGGCCAACGTCCTGACTTTC
CDR3aa: CASSLGASKGAGANVLTF

j_gene: TRBJ2-7
abundance: medium-sized
d_gene: NA
v_gene: TRBV6-1
CDR3nt: TGTGCCAGCCGGAGGGACCCTACCTACGAGCAGTACTTC
CDR3aa: CASRRDPTYEQYF

j_gene: TRBJ1-1
abundance: medium-sized
d_gene: TRBD1
v_gene: TRBV6-1
CDR3nt: TGTGCCAGCTCAACCCAGGGGGTCGGCACTGAAGCTTTCTTT
CDR3aa: CASSTQGVGTEAFF

j_gene: TRBJ1-6
abundance: many
d_gene: NA
v_gene: TRBV30
CDR3nt: TGTGCCTGGAGTGTAGTTGGGGGCTCACCCCTCCACTTT
CDR3aa: CAWSVVGGSPLHF

j_gene: TRBJ2-3
abundance: NA
d_gene: TRBD1
v_gene: TRBV20-1
CDR3nt: TGCAGTGCCTTACAGGGGGTCGGAACAGATACGCAGTATTTT
CDR3aa: CSALQGVGTDTQYF

j_gene: TRBJ1-5
abundance: many
d_gene: NA
v_gene: TRBV2
CDR3nt: TGTGCCAGCAGTGAAGGGGGTACTCAGCCCCAGCATTTT
CDR3aa: CASSEGGTQPQHF

j_gene: TRBJ2-2
abundance: NA
d_gene: TRBD2
v_gene: TRBV30
CDR3nt: TGTGCCTGGGGGACTAGCGGGAGGGGGTCCGGGGAGCTGTTTTTT
CDR3aa: CAWGTSGRGSGELFF

j_gene: TRBJ2-2
abundance: many
d_gene: NA
v_gene: TRBV27
CDR3nt: TGTGCCAGCAGTTTATCCCTCACAGCGACCGGGGAGCTGTTTTTT
CDR3aa: CASSLSLTATGELFF

j_gene: TRBJ2-2
abundance: NA
d_gene: TRBD2
v_gene: TRBV20-1
CDR3nt: TGCAGTGCTAGAGGCCCGCTAGCGGGAGAGAACACCGGGGAGCTGTTTTTT
CDR3aa: CSARGPLAGENTGELFF

j_gene: TRBJ2-7
abundance: many
d_gene: TRBD2
v_gene: TRBV20-1
CDR3nt: TGCAGTGCTAGCGGTGCGGGGGTCCTTTACGAGCAGTACTTC
CDR3aa: CSASGAGVLYEQYF

j_gene: TRBJ2-2
abundance: medium-sized
d_gene: TRBD1
v_gene: TRBV6-5
CDR3nt: TGTGCCAGCAGTTACACCACAGGGGGCGGTAACGGGGAGCTGTTTTTT
CDR3aa: CASSYTTGGGNGELFF